The sequence of this T cell receptor beta chain was determined in a study of CD8 T cells in ankylosing spondylitis. Findings and limits, study-wide: Reports say disease-linked clones showed up significantly more in matched ankylosing spondylitis synovial fluid. Among TCR beta sequences, a motif of fewer than 10 highly homologous variants appeared characteristic of ankylosing spondylitis blood. Clones linked to the disease showed a CD8+ phenotype. They occurred at relatively low frequencies in peripheral blood.

This clonotype was picked up a small number of times. Its antigen is undetermined. The CDR3 has 15 residues. The V and J ends lost 6 bases and 4 bases respectively, with 18 bases between them. Germline CDR1 MGHRA, CDR2 YSYEKL. TCRdb fed the 5' RACE reads into MiXCR, producing one record per CDR3 protein. The sample holds under 250,000 distinct CDR3 sequences; roughly 32% are singletons and the top ten take about 4.2%. The rearrangement joins TRBV4-1 to TRBJ2-5, with D possibly TRBD2 on 6 matching bases. The sequenced material came from blood, either unsorted or a sorted T cell fraction (not recorded which). This clonotype originated in a male donor with ankylosing spondylitis or in good health (not recorded which). CDR3 residues: CASRTTWRETETQYF. The CDR3 nucleotides read TGCGCCAGCAGAACCACGTGGAGGGAGACAGAGACCCAGTACTTC.